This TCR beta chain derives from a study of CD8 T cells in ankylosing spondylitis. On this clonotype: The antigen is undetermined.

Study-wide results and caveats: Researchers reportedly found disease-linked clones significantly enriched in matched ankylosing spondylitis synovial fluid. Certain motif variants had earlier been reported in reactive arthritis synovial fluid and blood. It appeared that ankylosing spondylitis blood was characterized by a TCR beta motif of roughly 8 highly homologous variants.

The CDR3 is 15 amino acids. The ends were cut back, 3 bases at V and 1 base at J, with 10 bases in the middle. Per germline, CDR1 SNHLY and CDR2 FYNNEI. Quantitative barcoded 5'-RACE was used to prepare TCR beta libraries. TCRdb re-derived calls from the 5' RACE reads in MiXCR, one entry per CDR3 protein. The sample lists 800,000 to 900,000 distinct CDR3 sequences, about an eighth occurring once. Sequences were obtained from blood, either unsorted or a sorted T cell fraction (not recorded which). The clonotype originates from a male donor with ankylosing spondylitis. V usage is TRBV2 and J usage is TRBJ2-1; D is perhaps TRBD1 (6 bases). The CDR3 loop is CASSEQRGSYNEQFF. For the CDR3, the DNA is TGTGCCAGCAGTGAGCAGAGGGGGTCCTACAATGAGCAGTTCTTC.